These 17 T cell receptor beta chains share one sample of origin, sequenced in a study of T cell changes during pregnancy in multiple sclerosis. The table came from immunoSEQ multiplex PCR; TCRdb's copy has only in-frame clones and leaves some out. The sample includes 50,000 to 60,000 clones, 90% seen only once; the top ten take around 0.58%. The sequences come from CD4+ T cells from peripheral blood mononuclear cells, collected in the first trimester of pregnancy. Receptor source: a female donor with multiple sclerosis, enrolled in a pregnancy study.

With regard to this clone: One end of the junction fails to match germline, which may point to a read error. The chain combines TRBV7-7 with TRBJ2-5, with TRBD2 identical over 9 bases. This CDR3 comprises 15 residues. Per the germline V gene, CDR1 is SSHAT and CDR2 is FNYEAQ (reference sequence). The CDR3 DNA is TGTGCTAGCAGCCCCGGGACTAGCAGTCGGGGGACCCAGTACTTC. Its translation is CASSPGTSSRGTQYF.

The V and J genes are TRBV19 and TRBJ2-7; TRBD2 agrees at 8 bases. V dropped 9 bases and J dropped 3; count of bases not matched to a gene: 13. The CDR3 consists of 15 residues. The germline V gene has CDR1 LNHDA and CDR2 SQIVND (reference sequence). CDR3 nucleotide sequence: TGTGCCAGCTCTCCTCCGGGACTAGGCTACTACGAGCAGTACTTC. Encoded protein: CASSPPGLGYYEQYF.

On this clone itself: The same CDR3 also results from other DNA sequences found in this sample. J is TRBJ1-6 and V is TRBV4-2; a weak D match, TRBD1 (6 bases). Per germline, CDR1 LGHNA and CDR2 YNFKEQ. With 1 base removed from V and 7 bases from J, the gap between germline ends came to 11 bases. CDR3 length: 15 residues. The CDR3 here is CASSQGGQINSPLHF. The CDR3 nucleotides read TGTGCCAGCAGCCAAGGGGGGCAGATCAATTCACCCCTCCACTTT.

This chain uses TRBV7-2 with TRBJ2-1; D not certain. This CDR3 spans 13 amino acids. Germline CDR1 SGHTA, CDR2 FQGNSA. V lost 2 bases and J 5 bases, leaving 7 bases between the germline ends. CDR3 in amino acids: CASSLTRDNEQFF. CDR3 DNA sequence: TGTGCCAGCAGCTTAACACGGGACAATGAGCAGTTCTTC.

The V gene is TRBV4-3, the J gene TRBJ1-1; D gene unclear. The CDR3 consists of 16 residues. Germline V gives CDR1 LGHNA, CDR2 YSLEER. V was shortened by 4 bases and J by 3 bases, with 18 bases between the two germline ends. CDR3 nucleotide sequence: TGCGCCAGCAGCCCGCGGTCACCGGCCTGGCACACTGAAGCTTTCTTT. This codes for CASSPRSPAWHTEAFF.

This clone was observed once. The chain recombines TRBV30 with TRBJ2-6, with D possibly TRBD2 on 6 matching bases. CDR1 and CDR2 from the germline V gene are GTSNPN and SVGIG (reference sequence). The CDR3 extends over 15 amino acids. V was cut by 5 bases and J by 0 bases, with 11 bases left in between. Here the CDR3 reads CAWARLDSGANVLTF. As DNA, the CDR3 is TGTGCCTGGGCGCGACTAGACTCTGGGGCCAACGTCCTGACTTTC.

The chain uses TRBV7-8 and TRBJ2-3; a weak D match, TRBD2 (5 bases). The CDR3 length is 15 residues. Germline V CDR1 and CDR2: SGHVS, FQNEAQ. The V gene lost 1 base and the J gene lost 3 bases, with 11 bases spanning the gap. CDR3 nucleotides: TGTGCCAGCAGCTTAGGGGTAGCGAGGACAGATACGCAGTATTTT. It is translated as CASSLGVARTDTQYF.

J is TRBJ1-1 and V is TRBV7-8, with 9 bases fitting TRBD1. V trimming: 3 bases; J trimming: 4 bases; junction bases outside the gene matches: 9. The CDR3 runs 16 residues. Germline V gives CDR1 SGHVS, CDR2 FQNEAQ. This chain's CDR3 is CASSFGTGQVGTEAFF. Here the CDR3 DNA reads TGTGCCAGCAGCTTCGGGACAGGGCAAGTCGGCACTGAAGCTTTCTTT.

The V and J genes are TRBV7-8 and TRBJ2-7, with TRBD1 matching 9 bases. Unmatched junction bases numbered 6, after V lost 0 bases and J lost 0 bases. The CDR3 extends over 17 amino acids. Per germline, CDR1 SGHVS and CDR2 FQNEAQ. DNA of the CDR3: TGTGCCAGCAGCTTAGCGTCAGGGACAGGGACCTCCTACGAGCAGTACTTC. Protein sequence: CASSLASGTGTSYEQYF. Variable domain in full (rest from reference TRBV7-8 and TRBJ2-7): GAGVSQSPRYKVAKRGQDVALRCDPISGHVSLFWYQQALGQGPEFLTYFQNEAQLDKSGLPSDRFFAERPEGSVSTLKIQRTQQEDSAVYLCASSLASGTGTSYEQYFGPGTRLTVT.

The gene calls are TRBV5-1 and TRBJ2-7; TRBD2 matches 10 bases. The CDR3 runs 15 residues. From germline, CDR1 is SGHRS and CDR2 YFSETQ. With 4 bases clipped from V and 3 bases from J, the junction kept 7 bases outside the gene matches. CDR3 in DNA: TGCGCCAGCAGCACCGGGACTAGCGCCATCTACGAGCAGTACTTC. It translates to CASSTGTSAIYEQYF. The full variable domain, with the rest looked up from reference TRBV5-1 and TRBJ2-7, is KAGVTQTPRYLIKTRGQQVTLSCSPISGHRSVSWYQQTPGQGLQFLFEYFSETQRNKGNFPGRFSGRQFSNSRSEMNVSTLELGDSALYLCASSTGTSAIYEQYFGPGTRLTVT.

V usage is TRBV18 and J usage is TRBJ2-5; the D gene is possibly TRBD1 (6 bases). The CDR3 has 13 amino acids. V dropped 4 bases and J dropped 2 bases, with 8 bases sitting between them. Germline assignment: CDR1 KGHSH and CDR2 LQKENI. CDR3: CASSLGQQETQYF. CDR3 bases: TGTGCCAGCTCACTAGGACAGCAAGAGACCCAGTACTTC.

V is TRBV27 and J is TRBJ2-2, with TRBD2 identical over 8 bases. The CDR3 has 16 amino acids. Looked up from germline, CDR1 is MNHEY and CDR2 is SMNVEV (reference sequence). V shed 2 bases and J 2 bases; nucleotides not matched to a gene: 4. The CDR3 DNA reads TGTGCCAGCAGTTTAATCAGCGGGGGAAACACCGGGGAGCTGTTTTTT. Amino acids: CASSLISGGNTGELFF.

The rearrangement joins TRBV19 to TRBJ1-6; TRBD1 aligns across 9 bases. There are 15 residues in the CDR3. Germline loops: CDR1 LNHDA, CDR2 SQIVND (reference sequence). The V gene end was trimmed by 6 bases and the J gene end by 5 bases; junction bases not matched to a gene: 5. The CDR3 spells CASRQGTGNNSPLHF. CDR3 coding DNA: TGTGCCAGTAGGCAAGGGACAGGGAATAATTCACCCCTCCACTTT.

CDR3 coding DNA: TGTGCCAGCAGCTTAAACCGGGGACAGGGTGAAGCTTTCTTT. This codes for CASSLNRGQGEAFF. The chain uses TRBV7-3 and TRBJ1-1; 9 bases are shared with TRBD1. This CDR3 spans 14 amino acids. Trimming cost V 1 base and J 7 bases; bases outside gene matches: 4. Germline V gives CDR1 SGHTA, CDR2 FQGTGA.

This clone was detected once. This chain links TRBV11-3 with TRBJ2-1; 7 bases are shared with TRBD2. V shed 5 bases and J 8 bases; nucleotides not matched to a gene: 18. In germline, CDR1 is SGHNT, CDR2 YENEEA. The CDR3 has 17 amino acids. The DNA for the CDR3 is TGTGCCAGCAGCCCCACCTTAAAGGCGGGGGTTGGTTATGAGCAGTTCTTC. This sequence encodes CASSPTLKAGVGYEQFF. Variable domain in full (rest from reference TRBV11-3 and TRBJ2-1): EAGVVQSPRYKIIEKKQPVAFWCNPISGHNTLYWYLQNLGQGPELLIRYENEEAVDDSQLPKDRFSAERLKGVDSTLKIQPAELGDSAVYLCASSPTLKAGVGYEQFFGPGTRLTVL.

The chain has TRBV4-3 and TRBJ2-2; TRBD1 is a possible D gene (5 bases). V gave up 0 bases and J gave up 5 bases, with 16 bases separating them. Germline V gives CDR1 LGHNA, CDR2 YSLEER. CDR3 length: 17 residues. The CDR3 sequence is CASSQDGRGTLTGELFF. Here the CDR3 DNA reads TGCGCCAGCAGCCAAGATGGAAGGGGTACTTTAACCGGGGAGCTGTTTTTT.

This clone has only one observation. The chain recombines TRBV5-1 with TRBJ2-3; 8 bases are a match to TRBD2. V dropped 0 bases and J dropped 0; count of bases not matched to a gene: 9. The CDR3 is 18 residues long. CDR1 and CDR2 (germline): SGHRS, YFSETQ. The CDR3 DNA reads TGCGCCAGCAGCTTGGATCGGATTAGCGGGACTAGCACAGATACGCAGTATTTT. Residues: CASSLDRISGTSTDTQYF.